This TCR beta chain was documented in a study of CD8 T cells in ankylosing spondylitis. Study-wide findings and caveats: Seven or eight highly homologous variants made up a TCR beta motif, and this motif appeared characteristic of ankylosing spondylitis blood. Some motif variants had been reported before (in reactive arthritis synovial fluid and blood). Matched ankylosing spondylitis synovial fluid reportedly contained a significantly enriched population of disease-linked clones.

This clonotype appeared many times. The antigen remains undetermined. MiXCR, run by TCRdb on the 5' RACE reads, gives a single entry per CDR3 protein. The top ten hold under 8% of the sample, which has some 250,000 distinct CDR3 sequences, about 10% seen once. Input material: blood, either unsorted or a sorted T cell fraction (not recorded which). The origin of this receptor is a male donor with ankylosing spondylitis or in good health (not recorded which).

The CDR3 DNA sequence: TGCGCCAGCAGGAGGACTCATGGCACAGATACGCAGTATTTT. It translates to CASRRTHGTDTQYF. The V call is TRBV5-1, the J call TRBJ2-3, with D maybe TRBD2 (5 bases). V lost 5 bases to trimming and J lost 1 base, with 11 bases between them. Germline V gene data show CDR1 as SGHRS and CDR2 as YFSETQ. CDR3 length: 14 residues.